The 23 T cell receptor beta chains below come from one sample, sequenced in a study of blood T cell repertoires in COVID-19. TCRdb keeps only in-frame clones here, not all; method: immunoSEQ multiplex PCR. The table shows some 120,000 clones, with roughly 84% occurring only once. The sequencing input was peripheral blood. Source of these receptors: a woman under 40 who had recovered from COVID-19.

The V and J genes are TRBV6-5 and TRBJ1-2; a possible D gene is TRBD1 (5 bases). The germline V gene has CDR1 MNHEY and CDR2 SVGAGI. Trimming stripped 2 bases from V and 6 bases from J, with 16 bases between. The CDR3 covers 15 residues. The CDR3 coding sequence is TGTGCCAGCAGTTACCGTTCCAGGGATTTGGATGGCTACACCTTC. Protein product: CASSYRSRDLDGYTF.

The rearrangement uses TRBV7-2 and TRBJ2-5, with 9 bases matching TRBD1. Trimming took 5 bases from V and 4 from J; bases not matched to a gene: 11. CDR1 is SGHTA, CDR2 FQGNSA, per germline. This CDR3 region has 16 residues. The CDR3 DNA is TGTGCCAGCAGCCTAGACGGGGACAGGGTGTCAGAGACCCAGTACTTC. This encodes CASSLDGDRVSETQYF.

In its sample, this clone was seen once. The chain is built from TRBV27 and TRBJ2-3; TRBD2 agrees at 13 bases. The CDR3 runs to 15 residues. The V gene's germline CDR1 is MNHEY and CDR2 SMNVEV (reference sequence). V lost 9 bases, J lost 5 bases, and 8 bases stayed unmatched. The CDR3 reads CASELAGGRGDTQYF. The DNA for the CDR3 is TGTGCCAGTGAACTAGCGGGAGGGCGGGGAGATACGCAGTATTTT.

This chain connects TRBV19 to TRBJ1-3, with 7 bases identical to TRBD1. V was pared by 8 bases and J by 3 bases, with 4 bases of the junction left unmatched. CDR3 length: 13 residues. CDR1 and CDR2 (germline): LNHDA, SQIVND (reference sequence). The CDR3 DNA reads TGTGCCAGTCTACAGGGGATTGGAAACACCATATATTTT. Translated: CASLQGIGNTIYF.

The rearrangement joins TRBV12-3 or TRBV12-4 to TRBJ2-1; D is uncertain. V lost 1 base and J lost 11, with 9 bases in between. This CDR3 contains 12 residues. This chain's CDR3 is CASSLDTAQQFF. The CDR3 region has the DNA TGTGCCAGCAGTTTAGATACAGCCCAGCAGTTCTTC.

The chain uses TRBV4-1 and TRBJ2-7, with TRBD1 as a possible D gene (5 bases). Germline CDR1 and CDR2: MGHRA and YSYEKL. The V and J ends lost 0 bases and 0 bases respectively, with 6 bases between them. The CDR3 length is 14 residues. The CDR3 DNA sequence: TGCGCCAGCAGCCAAGATCAGGGCTCCTACGAGCAGTACTTC. Amino acids: CASSQDQGSYEQYF.

J is TRBJ2-7 and V is TRBV6-1, with D tentatively TRBD2 (5 bases). CDR1 is MNHNS, CDR2 SASEGT, per germline. The V end lost 1 base, the J end lost 0 bases, and 10 bases lay between the germline ends. This CDR3 has 15 amino acids. This CDR3 reads CASSEGSASSYEQYF. In nucleotides, the CDR3 is TGTGCCAGCAGTGAAGGTAGCGCAAGCTCCTACGAGCAGTACTTC.

V gene TRBV19 combines with J gene TRBJ2-7, with TRBD2 identical over 9 bases. Germline V gives CDR1 LNHDA, CDR2 SQIVND (reference sequence). Trimming removed 5 bases from V and 3 bases from J; junction bases left unmatched: 8. The CDR3 is made up of 15 amino acids. The DNA of the CDR3 is TGTGCCAGTAGTGACGTAGCGGGGGCGAGCTACGAGCAGTACTTC. Encoded protein: CASSDVAGASYEQYF.

V is TRBV2 and J is TRBJ2-3, with a tentative D call TRBD2 (5 bases). Germline loops: CDR1 SNHLY, CDR2 FYNNEI. With 4 bases removed from V and 1 base from J, the gap between germline ends came to 15 bases. This CDR3 is 16 amino acids long. In nucleotides, the CDR3 is TGTGCCAGCAGTGGAGCGGAGACTTGGGGCACAGATACGCAGTATTTT. Translation: CASSGAETWGTDTQYF.

This clone was observed a single time. The chain recombines TRBV9 with TRBJ1-1; unclear D gene. The CDR3 runs to 15 residues. V lost 0 bases and J 0 bases, leaving 9 bases between the germline ends. Germline CDR1 and CDR2: SGDLS and YYNGEE. The CDR3 DNA reads as TGTGCCAGCAGCGTAGGAACTTACCTGAACACTGAAGCTTTCTTT. Translated: CASSVGTYLNTEAFF.

The chain recombines TRBV7-6 with TRBJ1-2; D is undetermined. Trimming left V 5 bases short and J 6 bases short, with 19 bases between. CDR1 and CDR2 (germline): SGHVS, FNYEAQ. The CDR3 is 15 residues long. The CDR3, as DNA: TGTGCCAGCAGCCCTCTGGAGGGAGGGAGGGATGGCTACACCTTC. Amino acid sequence: CASSPLEGGRDGYTF.

This rearrangement joins TRBV9 to TRBJ2-5; 10 nucleotides agree with TRBD2. This CDR3 spans 18 amino acids. The germline V gene encodes CDR1 SGDLS and CDR2 YYNGEE. Trimming removed 3 bases from V and 3 bases from J; junction bases left unmatched: 14. CDR3 in amino acids: CASSAGVVAGGGEETQYF. The DNA of the CDR3 is TGTGCCAGCAGCGCGGGGGTGGTAGCGGGAGGAGGTGAAGAGACCCAGTACTTC.

This clone was detected once. The chain has TRBV9 and TRBJ1-2; 12 nucleotides line up with TRBD1. Losses at the gene ends were 1 base for V and 3 bases for J; bases not matched to a gene: 7. The CDR3 is 17 residues long. Germline CDR1 SGDLS, CDR2 YYNGEE. CDR3 nucleotides: TGTGCCAGCAGCGTAAGGGGGACAGGGGGCCGGGACTATGGCTACACCTTC. Protein sequence: CASSVRGTGGRDYGYTF.

The chain combines TRBV27 with TRBJ2-5; 12 nucleotides match TRBD2. The CDR3 has 15 residues. Trimming took 6 bases from V and 5 from J; bases not matched to a gene: 7. Germline values: CDR1 MNHEY, CDR2 SMNVEV (reference sequence). The CDR3 sequence is CASRTSGRGRETQYF. The CDR3 DNA follows: TGTGCCAGCAGGACTAGCGGGAGAGGGAGGGAGACCCAGTACTTC.

The chain has TRBV12-3 or TRBV12-4 and TRBJ2-5; 7 nucleotides agree with TRBD2. Trimming took 2 bases from V and 5 from J; bases not matched to a gene: 2. The CDR3 contains 13 residues. CDR3 region: CASSLTGGETQYF. The CDR3 nucleotides read TGTGCCAGCAGTTTAACGGGAGGTGAGACCCAGTACTTC.

The chain combines TRBV19 with TRBJ2-7, with unresolved D. CDR1 is LNHDA and CDR2 is SQIVND in the germline V gene (reference sequence). V was pared by 4 bases and J by 6 bases, with 7 bases between. This CDR3 region has 11 residues. Here the CDR3 reads CASSKLSEQYF. The CDR3 region has the DNA TGTGCCAGTAGTAAGCTCTCCGAGCAGTACTTC.

This clone is medium-sized within its sample. V gene TRBV4-2 combines with J gene TRBJ2-1, with 11 bases fitting TRBD2. The CDR3 runs 16 residues. From germline, CDR1 is LGHNA and CDR2 YNFKEQ. Germline trimming cut 0 bases from V and 3 bases from J; bases unmatched to any gene: 1. The CDR3 DNA reads TGTGCCAGCAGCCAAGAAGGGACTAGCGGCTACAATGAGCAGTTCTTC. Translation gives CASSQEGTSGYNEQFF.

The chain uses TRBV5-4 and TRBJ2-7; 11 nucleotides match TRBD2. The length of the CDR3 is 15 residues. Germline V CDR1 and CDR2: SGHNT, YYREEE (reference sequence). Trimming removed 4 bases from V and 4 bases from J; junction bases left unmatched: 7. The DNA of the CDR3 is TGTGCCAGCAGCCTCAATAGCGGGGGGGAATACGAGCAGTACTTC. Translating it yields CASSLNSGGEYEQYF.

This clone appeared a single time. The chain carries TRBV9 and TRBJ1-6; D remains unclear. Germline lookup yields CDR1 SGDLS and CDR2 YYNGEE. The CDR3 has 16 residues. Trimming took off 1 base at V and 2 bases at J, with 10 bases between the two ends. CDR3 region: CASSVLPSPYNSPLHF. CDR3 DNA: TGTGCCAGCAGCGTACTCCCGAGTCCCTATAATTCACCCCTCCACTTT.

The table lists this clone with a count of one. The chain combines TRBV3-1 (or the pseudogene TRBV3-2) with TRBJ2-3, with 7 bases identical to TRBD2. Germline trimming cut 4 bases from V and 2 bases from J; bases unmatched to any gene: 6. Germline V gene data show CDR1 as LGHDT and CDR2 as YNNKEL (reference sequence). The CDR3 loop spans 15 amino acids. DNA for the CDR3: TGTGCCAGCAGCCGTGGGGGGGTGTCCACAGATACGCAGTATTTT. Its translation is CASSRGGVSTDTQYF.

The V and J genes are TRBV7-6 and TRBJ1-6; no clear D. The CDR3 has 15 amino acids. In germline, CDR1 is SGHVS, CDR2 FNYEAQ. V lost 3 bases and J 6 bases, leaving 12 bases between the germline ends. CDR3 region: CASSLLEGGNSPLHF. Written as DNA, the CDR3 is TGTGCCAGCAGCTTGCTGGAGGGAGGTAATTCACCCCTCCACTTT.

The chain is built from TRBV15 and TRBJ1-2; TRBD1 matches 7 bases. The CDR3 consists of 13 residues. Germline CDR1 reads LNHNV; CDR2 reads YYDKDF (reference sequence). Trimming took 7 bases from V and 4 from J; bases not matched to a gene: 6. As DNA, the CDR3 is TGTGCCACCAACGAAGGGGGCGCCTATGGCTACACCTTC. It is translated as CATNEGGAYGYTF.

V is TRBV11-2 and J is TRBJ1-4; TRBD1 aligns across 8 bases. Germline CDR1 reads SGHAT; CDR2 reads FQNNGV. This CDR3 is 16 amino acids long. V was clipped by 5 bases and J by 4 bases; unmatched bases: 9. CDR3 region: CASSRGQGTINEKLFF. The CDR3 nucleotides are TGTGCCAGCAGCCGTGGACAGGGAACGATTAATGAAAAACTGTTTTTT. Variable domain in full (rest from reference TRBV11-2 and TRBJ1-4): EAGVAQSPRYKIIEKRQSVAFWCNPISGHATLYWYQQILGQGPKLLIQFQNNGVVDDSQLPKDRFSAERLKGVDSTLKIQPAKLEDSAVYLCASSRGQGTINEKLFFGSGTQLSVL.